The TCR beta chain described here comes from a study of T cell repertoires in cytomegalovirus infection. Study background: Indications of both CMV infection and matching HLA type were provided by public TCR beta signatures. Study-wide results and caveats: CMV-specific TCR beta clonotypes restricted by HLA-C dominated the ex vivo response.

As to this clonotype: No antigen is known for it.

Each CDR3 protein is one row after TCRdb ran MiXCR on the reads. The sample lists approximately 110,000 distinct CDR3 sequences; more than 30% were seen once. The CDR3 runs to 17 residues. The germline V gene encodes CDR1 MNHEY and CDR2 SMNVEV (reference sequence). The ends were cut back, 2 bases at V and 2 bases at J, with 18 bases in the middle. The origin of this receptor is a human donor in good health (CMV status not recorded). Some clones in this sample may be carry-over from other donors' samples. The chain has TRBV27 and TRBJ2-5; D ambiguous. Material: CD8+ T cells from cultured PBMCs, obtained from culture after CMV antigen stimulation. In nucleotides, the CDR3 is TGTGCCAGCAGTTTAATCATTGGTAGTTCGGCGCAAGAGACCCAGTACTTC. It codes for CASSLIIGSSAQETQYF.